The 18 T cell receptor beta chains below come from one sample, sequenced in a study of response to subunit inactivated influenza vaccine. TCRdb reprocessed the RT-PCR reads via MiXCR and lists one record per CDR3 protein. In the table there are roughly 670,000 distinct CDR3 sequences, around 15% of which are singletons. Source: PBMCs from blood, taken 14 to 15 days before vaccination. These receptors were obtained from a middle-aged man who received an inactivated influenza vaccine.

This clonotype was seen repeatedly, ten times or more. The rearrangement uses TRBV4-3 and TRBJ1-1; tentative D call: TRBD1 (6 bases). Germline-derived CDR1 and CDR2 are LGHNA and YSLEER. The CDR3 is 16 residues long. V was pared by 0 bases and J by 4 bases, with 15 bases between. In DNA, the CDR3 is TGCGCCAGCAGCCAAGATAGGGGCGTAGGGGGCACTGAAGCTTTCTTT. It specifies CASSQDRGVGGTEAFF.

This clonotype was observed at least ten times. The V gene is TRBV5-1, the J gene TRBJ2-3; 10 bases are shared with TRBD1. The V and J ends lost 5 bases and 5 bases, in that order; junction bases with no gene match: 5. The germline gives CDR1 SGHRS, CDR2 YFSETQ. The CDR3 runs 14 residues. The CDR3 nucleotides read TGCGCCAGCAGTTCCGGACAGGGGGGAGATACGCAGTATTTT. This translates into CASSSGQGGDTQYF.

This clonotype was recorded a few times. The rearrangement uses TRBV7-2 and TRBJ2-5; 7 nucleotides line up with TRBD1. Germline CDR1 SGHTA, CDR2 FQGNSA. The CDR3 extends over 13 amino acids. V dropped 5 bases and J dropped 7; count of bases not matched to a gene: 7. For the CDR3, the DNA is TGTGCCAGCAGCGCAGACAGGGTTGGGACCCAGTACTTC. Protein: CASSADRVGTQYF.

In this sample, this clonotype turned up a few times. It is unclear where the CDR3 begins or ends on the DNA, so no DNA is shown, and the CDR3 is as TCRdb lists it. J is TRBJ2-1 and V is TRBV6-2 or TRBV6-3. Germline lookup yields CDR1 MNHEY and CDR2 SVGEGT. The CDR3 length equals 14 residues, ends included. CDR3 region: CASSTSTRSNEQFF.

The chain couples TRBV7-8 to TRBJ2-1, with 15 nucleotides matching TRBD2. After removal of 5 bases from V and 6 bases from J, the junction contained 5 bases not matched to a gene. CDR1 SGHVS and CDR2 FQNEAQ come from the germline V gene. There are 16 residues in the CDR3. The CDR3 reads CASSAGLAGGPNEQFF. In nucleotides, the CDR3 is TGTGCCAGCAGCGCCGGACTAGCGGGAGGGCCCAATGAGCAGTTCTTC.

The rearrangement uses TRBV6-5 and TRBJ1-3; 8 bases align to TRBD1. The CDR3 loop spans 17 amino acids. With 0 bases clipped from V and 4 bases from J, the junction kept 8 bases outside the gene matches. Germline V gene sequence: CDR1 MNHEY, CDR2 SVGAGI. Here the CDR3 DNA reads TGTGCCAGCAGTTACTCGGGCCAGGGGGCGCAGGGAAACACCATATATTTT. Protein product: CASSYSGQGAQGNTIYF.

The rearrangement joins TRBV30 to TRBJ2-7; a possible D gene is TRBD1 (6 bases). Trimming removed 4 bases at V and 5 bases at J, with 15 bases between. The CDR3 covers 13 residues. The germline V gene has CDR1 GTSNPN and CDR2 SVGIG (reference sequence). In DNA, the CDR3 is TGTGCCTGGAACAGGGTGGTATTGAACGAGCAGTACTTC. Translation: CAWNRVVLNEQYF. Variable domain in full (rest from reference TRBV30 and TRBJ2-7): SQTIHQWPATLVQPVGSPLSLECTVEGTSNPNLYWYRQAAGRGLQLLFYSVGIGQISSEVPQNLSASRPQDRQFILSSKKLLLSDSGFYLCAWNRVVLNEQYFGPGTRLTVT.

At least ten counts were recorded for this clonotype. The gene calls are TRBV5-1 and TRBJ2-7; the match to TRBD1 covers 9 bases. J was trimmed by 6 bases and V by 3 bases; bases with no gene match: 4. CDR3 size: 13 residues. Per the germline V gene, CDR1 is SGHRS and CDR2 is YFSETQ. The CDR3 here is CASSSTGGGEQYF. The CDR3 nucleotides read TGCGCCAGCAGCTCGACAGGGGGAGGCGAGCAGTACTTC.

This chain uses TRBV7-9 with TRBJ1-2, with D perhaps TRBD1 (6 bases). The V gene's germline CDR1 is SEHNR and CDR2 FQNEAQ (reference sequence). The CDR3 sequence is 17 residues long. V lost 2 bases and J 6 bases, leaving 22 bases between the germline ends. The CDR3 region has the DNA TGTGCCAGCAGCTTAATCCTCCCCCGGGACATCTACGATGGCTACACCTTC. Amino acids: CASSLILPRDIYDGYTF.

This clonotype was counted a few times. This chain uses TRBV28 with TRBJ2-7; 13 bases line up with TRBD2. J lost 5 bases, V lost 3 bases, and 7 bases had no gene match. The CDR3 is made up of 16 amino acids. The germline CDR1 and CDR2 sequences are MDHEN and SYDVKM. CDR3 amino acids: CASSLGLAGRKNEQYF. The CDR3 DNA is TGTGCCAGCAGTTTGGGACTAGCGGGACGGAAAAACGAGCAGTACTTC.

The genes are TRBV6-1 and TRBJ2-3, with D tentatively TRBD1 or TRBD2 (5 bases each). The CDR3 is made up of 14 amino acids. CDR1 MNHNS and CDR2 SASEGT come from the germline V gene. Trimming pared 6 bases from V and 2 bases from J, leaving 12 bases between. CDR3 sequence: CASSPGPITDTQYF. The CDR3 DNA is TGTGCCAGCAGCCCGGGACCCATCACAGATACGCAGTATTTT.

Here the CDR3 reads CASSMTAGNEQFF. CDR3 DNA sequence: TGTGCCAGCAGTATGACGGCAGGCAATGAGCAGTTCTTC. The chain uses TRBV2 and TRBJ2-1; D not certain. The germline V and J ends were trimmed by 5 bases and 6 bases, with 11 bases remaining between them. The length of the CDR3 is 13 residues. Germline loops: CDR1 SNHLY, CDR2 FYNNEI.

This clonotype was seen a handful of times. V gene TRBV7-3 combines with J gene TRBJ2-7; 8 bases line up with TRBD1. The J segment lost 8 bases and the V segment lost 5 bases, leaving 8 bases of the junction unmatched. CDR1 is SGHTA, CDR2 FQGTGA, per germline. The CDR3 contains 13 residues. CDR3 residues: CASSLDRGLKQYF. The CDR3 DNA follows: TGTGCCAGCAGCCTCGACAGGGGCCTCAAGCAGTACTTC.

V is TRBV7-3 and J is TRBJ2-3; D is possibly TRBD1 or TRBD2 (5 bases each). Trimming shortened V by 2 bases and J by 6 bases, and 18 bases separated the two germline ends. The CDR3 contains 16 residues. Germline V gene data show CDR1 as SGHTA and CDR2 as FQGTGA. The chain's CDR3 is CASSLGSGPVRDTQYF. The CDR3 coding sequence is TGTGCCAGCAGCTTAGGGTCGGGACCCGTCAGGGATACGCAGTATTTT.

The V and J genes are TRBV7-8 and TRBJ2-5; D is perhaps TRBD2 (5 bases). This CDR3 comprises 14 residues. V was cut by 5 bases and J by 1 base, with 11 bases left in between. From germline, CDR1 is SGHVS and CDR2 FQNEAQ. The CDR3 here is CASSGRLIQETQYF. DNA of the CDR3: TGTGCCAGCAGCGGCCGACTAATCCAAGAGACCCAGTACTTC.

In this sample, this clonotype turned up a few times. This chain joins TRBV7-3 and TRBJ1-1; 8 bases map to TRBD1. The CDR3 has 13 amino acids. Per germline, CDR1 SGHTA and CDR2 FQGTGA. The junction had 5 bases not matched to a gene; V was cut back by 5 bases and J by 6 bases. As DNA, the CDR3 is TGTGCCAGCAGCGTGGACAGGGAGTCTGAAGCTTTCTTT. Translating gives CASSVDRESEAFF.

V gene TRBV7-9 combines with J gene TRBJ2-2; D is perhaps TRBD2 (5 bases). V lost 0 bases to trimming and J lost 3 bases, with 11 bases between them. Germline V gene sequence: CDR1 SEHNR, CDR2 FQNEAQ (reference sequence). The CDR3 has 16 residues. Here the CDR3 DNA reads TGTGCCAGCAGCTTAGCGGAAGAGGGTGACACCGGGGAGCTGTTTTTT. This sequence encodes CASSLAEEGDTGELFF. Full variable domain (outside the CDR3, taken from reference TRBV7-9 and TRBJ2-2): DTGVSQNPRHKITKRGQNVTFRCDPISEHNRLYWYRQTLGQGPEFLTYFQNEAQLEKSRLLSDRFSAERPKGSFSTLEIQRTEQGDSAMYLCASSLAEEGDTGELFFGEGSRLTVL.

The rearrangement joins TRBV5-1 to TRBJ2-1; unclear D gene. V was clipped by 3 bases and J by 7 bases, with 5 bases between them. Germline CDR1 and CDR2: SGHRS and YFSETQ. The CDR3 has 11 amino acids. CDR3: CASSSQNEQFF. The DNA for the CDR3 is TGCGCCAGCAGCTCGCAAAATGAGCAGTTCTTC.